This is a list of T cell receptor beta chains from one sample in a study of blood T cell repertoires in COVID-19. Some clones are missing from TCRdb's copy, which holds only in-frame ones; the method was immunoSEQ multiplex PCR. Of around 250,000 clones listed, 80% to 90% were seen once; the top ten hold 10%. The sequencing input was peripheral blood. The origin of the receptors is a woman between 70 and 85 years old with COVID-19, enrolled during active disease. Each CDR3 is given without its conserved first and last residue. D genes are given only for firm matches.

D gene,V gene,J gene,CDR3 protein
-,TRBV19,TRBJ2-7,ASSMLSAAYEQY
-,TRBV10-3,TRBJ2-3,AISESQGGFRADTQY
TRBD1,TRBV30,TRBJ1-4,AWSFPGQLKEKLF
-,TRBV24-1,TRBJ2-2,ATSDFGRGEGELF
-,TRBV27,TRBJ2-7,ASSPVNRDEQY
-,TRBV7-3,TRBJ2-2,ASGIPGAAELF
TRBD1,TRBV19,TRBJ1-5,ASSMFRQGAHQPQH
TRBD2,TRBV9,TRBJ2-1,ASSQGTSGAYNEQF
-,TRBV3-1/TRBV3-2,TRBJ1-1,ASSQASEAF
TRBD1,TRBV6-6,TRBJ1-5,ASSLTDRISNQPQH
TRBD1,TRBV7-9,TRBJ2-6,ASSLPSGQGAGANVLT
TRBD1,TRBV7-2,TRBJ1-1,ASSSQGVGGTEAF
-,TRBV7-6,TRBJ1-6,ASSLVARGQSNSPLH
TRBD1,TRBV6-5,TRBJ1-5,ASSRDRVNQPQH
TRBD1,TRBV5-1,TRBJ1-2,ASKLSGTGGYGYT
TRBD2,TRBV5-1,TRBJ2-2,ASSLFAGGSGELF
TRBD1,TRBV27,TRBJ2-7,ASSDRGLYEQY
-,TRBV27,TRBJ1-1,ASSPYARGTEAF
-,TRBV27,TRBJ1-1,ASSLSTGREAPNTEAF
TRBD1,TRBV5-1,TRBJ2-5,ASSSQQGAPIIQETQY
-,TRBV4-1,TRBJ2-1,ASSQDHRNDNEQF
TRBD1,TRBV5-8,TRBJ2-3,ASSTGQASTDTQY
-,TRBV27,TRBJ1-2,ASSRSDSSYGYT
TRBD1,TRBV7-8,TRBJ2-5,ASSQDRARETQY
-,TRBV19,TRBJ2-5,ASSGLRGETQY
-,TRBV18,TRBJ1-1,ASSPPSTEAF
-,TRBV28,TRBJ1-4,ASISLGRGTNEKLF
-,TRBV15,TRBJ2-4,ATSRDRGVDIQY
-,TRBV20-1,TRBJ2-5,SASVEETQY
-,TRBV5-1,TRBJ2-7,ASSRDTNFYEQY
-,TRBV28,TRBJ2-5,ASSFVGGTLRETQY
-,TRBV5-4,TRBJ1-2,ASSQIQGGYGYT
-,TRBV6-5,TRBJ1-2,ASTPRGLEGYT
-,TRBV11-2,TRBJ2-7,ASSLAGWGESSYEQY
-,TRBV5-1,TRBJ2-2,ASSSGGTGSEELF
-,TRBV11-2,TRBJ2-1,ASSLVAQLVGSYNEQF
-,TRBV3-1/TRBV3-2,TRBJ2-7,ASSQGPEQY
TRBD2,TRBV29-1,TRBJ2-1,SVGLAGGIGEQF
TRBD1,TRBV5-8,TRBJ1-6,ASSPGQGAAPLH
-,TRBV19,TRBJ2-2,ASSISSSANTGELF
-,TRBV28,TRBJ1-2,ASSLSRAGFGYT
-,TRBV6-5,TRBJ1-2,ASKRSVTYGYT
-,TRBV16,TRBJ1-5,ASSQRGQPQH
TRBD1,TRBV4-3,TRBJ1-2,ASSQGRTGTDYGYT
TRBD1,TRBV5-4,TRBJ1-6,ASSVEGADSPLH
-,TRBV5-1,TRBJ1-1,ASTFGQTNTEAF